This TCR beta chain comes out of a study of OX40 agonist ivuxolimab in advanced cancers. Clones were read by immunoSEQ multiplex PCR, and TCRdb kept only the in-frame ones, dropping some. The profile shows tens of thousands of clones, roughly nine tenths of them singletons. V gave up 5 bases and J gave up 0 bases; unmatched junction bases: 7. CDR1 is LNHDA and CDR2 is SQIVND in the germline V gene (reference sequence). CDR3 length: 17 residues. The receptor comes from an adult with an advanced solid tumor such as melanoma, head and neck, liver or kidney cancer. This chain joins TRBV19 and TRBJ2-2; 9 nucleotides agree with TRBD2. Sequences were derived from CD4+ or CD8+ T cells sorted from blood, sampled in a trial of the OX40 agonist ivuxolimab. In DNA form, the CDR3 reads TGTGCCAGTAGTCCCAGTAGCGGGAGAGCGAACACCGGGGAGCTGTTTTTT. Translation gives CASSPSSGRANTGELFF.